The rows below give T cell receptor beta chains drawn from one sample of a study of T cells in Graves' hyperthyroidism and ophthalmopathy. TCRdb re-analysed the multiplex PCR reads in MiXCR, keeping a single row per CDR3 protein. The sample records roughly 330,000 distinct CDR3 sequences, approximately 16% being singletons. The specimen was blood. Receptors originate from a man aged 30 to 39 with Graves' hyperthyroidism. CDR3s include the opening cysteine and the closing phenylalanine or tryptophan. A D gene is named only where the DNA matches it firmly. Clone size is shown for a subset of rows, as once, few, many or a class of expanded clone.

D gene	J gene	clone size	V gene	CDR3 protein	CDR3 DNA
-	TRBJ1-4	few	TRBV28	CASSLISRGTNEKLFF	TGTGCCAGCAGTTTGATTAGTAGGGGGACTAATGAAAAACTGTTTTTT
TRBD2	TRBJ2-5	-	TRBV5-4	CASSLDGLAGSKTQYF	TGTGCCAGCAGCTTGGACGGATTAGCGGGAAGTAAGACCCAGTACTTC
-	TRBJ1-3	many	TRBV20-1	CSARSREDAGNTIYF	TGCAGTGCTAGATCCAGGGAGGACGCTGGAAACACCATATATTTT
TRBD2	TRBJ2-4	-	TRBV5-8	CASRWGLGKKNIQYF	TGTGCCAGCAGATGGGGACTAGGGAAGAAAAACATTCAGTACTTC
-	TRBJ1-1	few	TRBV5-1	CASEGGAEAFF	TGCGCCAGCGAGGGGGGAGCTGAAGCTTTCTTT
-	TRBJ2-3	few	TRBV29-1	CSARRAATDTQYF	TGCAGTGCTAGGCGGGCCGCCACAGATACGCAGTATTTT
TRBD2	TRBJ2-3	many	TRBV20-1	CSAGSGPSTDTQYF	TGCAGTGCTGGTAGCGGGCCGAGCACAGATACGCAGTATTTT
-	TRBJ1-3	many	TRBV3-1	CASTGTEGNTIYF	TGTGCGTCCACCGGGACCGAAGGAAACACCATATATTTT
TRBD1	TRBJ1-2	few	TRBV29-1	CSVLTGTGVGYTF	TGCAGCGTCCTTACCGGGACAGGGGTCGGCTACACCTTC
-	TRBJ1-1	many	TRBV6-1	CASSLPGPRNTEAFF	TGTGCCAGCAGTCTACCGGGACCGAGAAACACTGAAGCTTTCTTT